This is a list of T cell receptor beta chains from one sample in a study of blood T cell repertoires in COVID-19. Libraries were prepared by immunoSEQ multiplex PCR; TCRdb keeps only in-frame clonotypes and omits some of them. Of a few hundred thousand clones in the sample, approximately 86% were seen once. Material for sequencing was PBMCs or T cells enriched from blood (not recorded which). Receptors originate from a woman aged 60-75 years who had recovered from COVID-19. The CDR3 runs from the conserved cysteine through the conserved F or W. A D gene is named only where the DNA matches it firmly. Where a row states a size, it is once, few, many or the class of an expanded clone; other rows omit it.

D: .; V: TRBV28; J: TRBJ2-4; size: .; CDR3: CASSLFAGKNIQYF; DNA: TGTGCCAGCAGTTTATTCGCCGGCAAAAACATTCAGTACTTC
D: TRBD1; V: TRBV3-1/TRBV3-2; J: TRBJ1-2; size: .; CDR3: CASNDRGNYGYTF; DNA: TGTGCCAGCAATGACAGGGGGAACTATGGCTACACCTTC
D: .; V: TRBV27; J: TRBJ1-6; size: .; CDR3: CASSPPGGGNSPLHF; DNA: TGTGCCAGCAGTCCCCCGGGGGGCGGTAATTCACCCCTCCACTTT
D: .; V: TRBV5-1; J: TRBJ1-6; size: .; CDR3: CASSLGQAFSPLHF; DNA: TGCGCCAGCAGCTTGGGACAGGCTTTTTCACCCCTCCACTTT
D: TRBD2; V: TRBV11-2; J: TRBJ2-7; size: .; CDR3: CASSRLAGEQYF; DNA: TGTGCCAGCAGCCGCCTAGCGGGCGAGCAGTACTTC
D: .; V: TRBV3-1/TRBV3-2; J: TRBJ2-2; size: .; CDR3: CASSPRRGTRNTGELFF; DNA: TGTGCCAGCAGCCCTCGCCGGGGGACGAGGAACACCGGGGAGCTGTTTTTT
D: .; V: TRBV21-1; J: TRBJ1-1; size: .; CDR3: CASSKRRGQGPDTEAFF; DNA: TGTGCCAGCAGCAAAAGGAGAGGACAGGGGCCCGACACTGAAGCTTTCTTT
D: .; V: TRBV11-2; J: TRBJ1-6; size: .; CDR3: CASSLEGGSPLHF; DNA: TGTGCCAGCAGCTTAGAGGGGGGTTCACCCCTCCACTTT
D: TRBD1; V: TRBV28; J: TRBJ1-1; size: once; CDR3: CATRGGAGTEAFF; DNA: TGTGCCACCAGGGGGGGGGCAGGCACTGAAGCTTTCTTT
D: .; V: TRBV3-1/TRBV3-2; J: TRBJ1-2; size: .; CDR3: CASSRQWDREGYTF; DNA: TGTGCCAGCAGCCGCCAGTGGGACCGGGAGGGCTACACCTTC